Following are 8 T cell receptor beta chains from one sample sequenced in a study of T cell repertoires in cytomegalovirus infection. TCRdb re-called the reads with MiXCR, one entry per CDR3 protein. The sample consists of 65,000 to 90,000 distinct CDR3 sequences, roughly 3.7% of them appearing once. The sample comprised PBMCs. The receptors here all came from a human donor in good health (CMV status not recorded). Some clones in this sample may be carry-over from other donors' samples.

This clonotype appeared many times. V gene TRBV7-2 combines with J gene TRBJ2-3; D is perhaps TRBD1 (6 bases). Trimming shortened V by 5 bases and J by 6 bases, and 15 bases separated the two germline ends. The V gene's germline CDR1 is SGHTA and CDR2 FQGNSA. The CDR3 sequence is 14 residues long. CDR3 in DNA: TGTGCCAGCAGCATCAACCAGCAGGGGGATACGCAGTATTTT. The encoded protein is CASSINQQGDTQYF.

This clonotype has at least ten counts. The rearrangement uses TRBV5-1 and TRBJ1-2, with D possibly matching TRBD1 (5 bases). With 4 bases removed from V and 5 bases from J, the gap between germline ends came to 9 bases. This CDR3 has 12 residues. Looked up from germline, CDR1 is SGHRS and CDR2 is YFSETQ. CDR3 region: CASSLGVYGYTF. The CDR3 nucleotides read TGCGCCAGCAGCCTGGGGGTATATGGCTACACCTTC.

This clonotype was observed at least ten times. The chain employs TRBV7-4 and TRBJ2-2, with D perhaps TRBD1 or TRBD2 (5 bases each). V shed 8 bases and J shed 6 bases, with 25 bases lying between them. This CDR3 spans 17 amino acids. Per germline, CDR1 SGHVT and CDR2 SQSDAQ. The CDR3 region is CASPDRGLREYSGELFF. The DNA of the CDR3 is TGTGCCAGCCCCGACCGGGGCCTCCGAGAGTATTCCGGGGAGCTGTTTTTT.

Details on this clonotype: Its ends do not fully match the called genes, so a read error is possible. The chain links TRBV6-6 to TRBJ1-2; 8 bases are a match to TRBD1. The CDR3 consists of 18 residues. Germline lookup yields CDR1 MNHNY and CDR2 SVGAGI (reference sequence). Here the CDR3 reads CASSYSSIQGATTYDYTF. The DNA for the CDR3 is TGTGCCAGCAGTTACTCCTCAATTCAGGGGGCGACAACCTATGACTACACCTTC.

This clonotype was seen many times. The V and J genes are TRBV11-3 and TRBJ2-3; 10 nucleotides line up with TRBD2. Trimming cost V 1 base and J 0 bases; bases outside gene matches: 10. Germline CDR1 is SGHNT and CDR2 is YENEEA. There are 19 residues in the CDR3. The CDR3 region is CASSLGTSGPITSTDTQYF. The CDR3 DNA is TGTGCCAGCAGCTTAGGGACTAGCGGACCGATAACAAGCACAGATACGCAGTATTTT.

This clonotype was counted many times. The chain is built from TRBV7-8 and TRBJ2-3; 9 bases line up with TRBD1. Germline values: CDR1 SGHVS, CDR2 FQNEAQ. This CDR3 comprises 17 residues. V gave up 7 bases and J gave up 4 bases; unmatched junction bases: 15. The CDR3 protein is CASTAVRIGTGSDTQYF. The CDR3 DNA reads TGTGCCAGCACCGCGGTCCGGATCGGGACAGGGTCAGATACGCAGTATTTT.

This clonotype was seen at least ten times. The V call is TRBV5-4, the J call TRBJ1-1, with D maybe TRBD1 (6 bases). Germline CDR1 is SGHNT and CDR2 is YYREEE (reference sequence). The CDR3 has 16 residues. V lost 0 bases and J lost 2, with 14 bases in between. This CDR3 reads CASSLVAGVGNTEAFF. In DNA, the CDR3 is TGTGCCAGCAGCTTGGTAGCAGGGGTTGGTAACACTGAAGCTTTCTTT.

This clonotype came up many times. The gene calls are TRBV7-8 and TRBJ1-3; D not resolved. Trimming cost V 2 bases and J 3 bases, with 11 bases left between them. CDR1 and CDR2 (germline): SGHVS, FQNEAQ. The CDR3 sequence is 15 residues long. Here the CDR3 reads CASSLSGYLGNTIYF. The CDR3 nucleotides read TGTGCCAGCAGCTTATCGGGCTACCTTGGAAACACCATATATTTT.